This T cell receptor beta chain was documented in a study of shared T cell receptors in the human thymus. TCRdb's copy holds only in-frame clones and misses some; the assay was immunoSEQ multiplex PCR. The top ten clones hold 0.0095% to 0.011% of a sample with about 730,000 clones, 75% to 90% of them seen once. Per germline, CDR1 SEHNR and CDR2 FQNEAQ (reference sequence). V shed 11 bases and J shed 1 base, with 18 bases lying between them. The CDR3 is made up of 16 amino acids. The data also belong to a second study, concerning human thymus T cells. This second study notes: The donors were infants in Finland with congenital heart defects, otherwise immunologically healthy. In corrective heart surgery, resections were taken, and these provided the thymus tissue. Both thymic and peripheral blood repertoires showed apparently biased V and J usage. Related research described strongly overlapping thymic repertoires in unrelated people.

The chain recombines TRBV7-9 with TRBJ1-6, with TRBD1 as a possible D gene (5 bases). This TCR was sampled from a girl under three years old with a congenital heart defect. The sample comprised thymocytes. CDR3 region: CACGGGSWSYNSPLHF. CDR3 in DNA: TGTGCCTGTGGCGGGGGGTCTTGGTCCTATAATTCACCCCTCCACTTT.